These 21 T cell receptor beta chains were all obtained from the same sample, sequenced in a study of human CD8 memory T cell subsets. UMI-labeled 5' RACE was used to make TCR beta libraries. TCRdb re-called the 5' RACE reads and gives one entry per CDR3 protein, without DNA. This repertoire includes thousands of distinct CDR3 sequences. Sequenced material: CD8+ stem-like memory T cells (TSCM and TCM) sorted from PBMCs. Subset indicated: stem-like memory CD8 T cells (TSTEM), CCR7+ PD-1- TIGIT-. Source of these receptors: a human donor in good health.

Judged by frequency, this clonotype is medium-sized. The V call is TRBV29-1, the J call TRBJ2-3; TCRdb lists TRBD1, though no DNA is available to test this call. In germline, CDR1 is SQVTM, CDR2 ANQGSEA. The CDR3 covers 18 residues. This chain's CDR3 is CSVTGQGYQAGPSDTQYF.

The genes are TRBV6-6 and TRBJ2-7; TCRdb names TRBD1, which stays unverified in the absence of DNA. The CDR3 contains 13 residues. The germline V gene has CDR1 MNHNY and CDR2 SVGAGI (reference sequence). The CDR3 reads CASSSLRALEQYF.

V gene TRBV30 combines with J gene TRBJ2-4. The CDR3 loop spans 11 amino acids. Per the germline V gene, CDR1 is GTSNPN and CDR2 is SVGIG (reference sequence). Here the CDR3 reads CAWSFENIQYF.

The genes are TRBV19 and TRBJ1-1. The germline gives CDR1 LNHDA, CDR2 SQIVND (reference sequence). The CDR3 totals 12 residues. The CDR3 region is CASVQGNTEAFF.

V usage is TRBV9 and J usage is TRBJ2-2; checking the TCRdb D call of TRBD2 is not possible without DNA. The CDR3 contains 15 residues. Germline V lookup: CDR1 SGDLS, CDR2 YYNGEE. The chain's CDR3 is CASSSSGRATGELFF.

The CDR3: CAWTVNHYEQYF. The chain uses TRBV30 and TRBJ2-7. This CDR3 is 12 amino acids long. Germline CDR1 is GTSNPN and CDR2 is SVGIG (reference sequence).

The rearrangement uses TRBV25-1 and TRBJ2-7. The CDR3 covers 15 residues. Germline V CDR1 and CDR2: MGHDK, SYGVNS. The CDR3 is CASSEYITTSYEQYF.

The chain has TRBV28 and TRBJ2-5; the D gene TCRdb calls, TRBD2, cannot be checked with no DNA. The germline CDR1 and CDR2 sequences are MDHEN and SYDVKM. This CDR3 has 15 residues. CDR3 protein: CASSLAREEEETQYF.

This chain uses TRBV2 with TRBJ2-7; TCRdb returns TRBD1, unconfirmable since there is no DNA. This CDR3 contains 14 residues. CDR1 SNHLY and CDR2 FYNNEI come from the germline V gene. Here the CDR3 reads CASTSRASKYEQYF.

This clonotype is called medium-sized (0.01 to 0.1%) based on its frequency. The CDR3 spells CSARVTGTSGPSRAEQFF. The chain joins TRBV20-1 to TRBJ2-1; the TRBD2 assignment by TCRdb is unverifiable without DNA. This CDR3 region has 18 residues. CDR1 and CDR2 (germline): DFQATT, SNEGSKA (reference sequence).

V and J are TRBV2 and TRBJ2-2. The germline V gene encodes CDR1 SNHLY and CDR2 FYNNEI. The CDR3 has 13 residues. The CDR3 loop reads CASSGANTGELFF.

The chain's CDR3 is CASSPREGADETQYF. The chain combines TRBV12-3 or TRBV12-4 with TRBJ2-5; TCRdb selects TRBD1, and the lack of DNA leaves this call unchecked. CDR3 length equals 15 residues.

CDR3: CAWSLSNTGELFF. The chain combines TRBV30 with TRBJ2-2. CDR1 is GTSNPN and CDR2 is SVGIG in the germline V gene (reference sequence). The CDR3 is 13 residues long. The full variable domain, rest sourced from reference TRBV30 and TRBJ2-2, is SQTIHQWPATLVQPVGSPLSLECTVEGTSNPNLYWYRQAAGRGLQLLFYSVGIGQISSEVPQNLSASRPQDRQFILSSKKLLLSDSGFYLCAWSLSNTGELFFGEGSRLTVL.

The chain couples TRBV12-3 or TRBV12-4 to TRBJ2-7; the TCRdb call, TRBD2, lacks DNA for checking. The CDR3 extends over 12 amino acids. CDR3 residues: CASSVGEGEQYF.

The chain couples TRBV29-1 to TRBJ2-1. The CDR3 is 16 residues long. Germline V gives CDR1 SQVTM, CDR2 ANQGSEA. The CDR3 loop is CSVEGDLRSSYNEQFF.

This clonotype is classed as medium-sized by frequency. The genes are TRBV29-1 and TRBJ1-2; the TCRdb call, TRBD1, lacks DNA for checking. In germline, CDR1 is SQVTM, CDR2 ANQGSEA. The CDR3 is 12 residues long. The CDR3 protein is CSVKGGQYGYTF.

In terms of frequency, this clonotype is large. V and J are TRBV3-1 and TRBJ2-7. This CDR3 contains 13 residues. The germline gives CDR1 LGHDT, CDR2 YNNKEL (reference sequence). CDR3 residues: CASSQGISYEQYF.

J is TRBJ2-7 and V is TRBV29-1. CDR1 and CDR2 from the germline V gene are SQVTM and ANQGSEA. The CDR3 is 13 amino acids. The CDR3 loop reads CSVEGVHSYEQYF.

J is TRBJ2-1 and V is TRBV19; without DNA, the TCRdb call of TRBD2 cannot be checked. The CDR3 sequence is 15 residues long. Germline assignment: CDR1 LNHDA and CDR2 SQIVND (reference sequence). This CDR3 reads CASSIAGGGVNEQFF.

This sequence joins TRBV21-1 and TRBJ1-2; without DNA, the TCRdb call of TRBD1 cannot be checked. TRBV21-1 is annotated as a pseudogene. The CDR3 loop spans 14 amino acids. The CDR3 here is CASSPHRVRDGYTF.

CDR3 protein: CASSLPRQAPDTQYF. The chain recombines TRBV7-9 with TRBJ2-3; the D call from TCRdb, TRBD1, cannot be confirmed without DNA. CDR3 length: 15 amino acids. Per the germline V gene, CDR1 is SEHNR and CDR2 is FQNEAQ (reference sequence).